The 19 T cell receptor beta chains below come from one sample, sequenced in a study of blood T cell repertoires in COVID-19. Produced via immunoSEQ multiplex PCR; TCRdb's table is partial and in-frame only. Here the sample spans 63,000 or so clones, about 81% being singletons. The specimen sequenced was peripheral blood. The source is a human donor in a cohort sampled during active COVID-19.

The J gene is TRBJ1-3, the V gene TRBV19; perhaps TRBD1 as D (6 bases). The germline CDR1 and CDR2 sequences are LNHDA and SQIVND (reference sequence). The CDR3 spans 16 residues. V shed 5 bases and J shed 0 bases, with 14 bases lying between them. The CDR3 spells CASSFAWTASGNTIYF. The CDR3 coding sequence is TGTGCCAGTAGTTTCGCCTGGACAGCCTCTGGAAACACCATATATTTT. Full variable domain (rest looked up from reference TRBV19 and TRBJ1-3): DGGITQSPKYLFRKEGQNVTLSCEQNLNHDAMYWYRQDPGQGLRLIYYSQIVNDFQKGDIAEGYSVSREKKESFPLTVTSAQKNPTAFYLCASSFAWTASGNTIYFGEGSWLTVV.

This clone has a single count. The chain links TRBV7-9 to TRBJ2-3; 10 bases are a match to TRBD2. This CDR3 has 17 amino acids. Germline CDR1 is SEHNR and CDR2 is FQNEAQ (reference sequence). Trimming at V came to 6 bases and at J to 2 bases, leaving 11 bases not matched to a gene. The chain's CDR3 is CASRSRGLAGDTDTQYF. In DNA form, the CDR3 reads TGTGCCAGCAGATCTCGGGGGCTAGCGGGAGACACAGATACGCAGTATTTT.

V gene TRBV24-1 combines with J gene TRBJ2-3, with unresolved D. V was shortened by 0 bases and J by 0 bases, with 9 bases between the two germline ends. This CDR3 contains 16 residues. Germline V CDR1 and CDR2: KGHDR, SFDVKD. As DNA, the CDR3 is TGTGCCACCAGTGATTTGCACGTAACTAGCACAGATACGCAGTATTTT. Its translation: CATSDLHVTSTDTQYF.

The CDR3 loop is CASTLRTELAYEQYF. DNA of the CDR3: TGCGCCAGCACCCTAAGGACAGAGCTCGCCTACGAGCAGTACTTC. The rearrangement links TRBV10-1 to TRBJ2-7, with D perhaps matching TRBD1 (6 bases). The CDR3 length is 15 residues. Germline assignment: CDR1 WNHNN and CDR2 SYGVQD (reference sequence). The V end was cut by 7 bases, the J end by 2 bases, with 18 bases between.

The chain has TRBV2 and TRBJ2-3, with 9 bases identical to TRBD2. Trimming at V came to 8 bases and at J to 6 bases, leaving 12 bases not matched to a gene. The CDR3 is 15 amino acids. The V gene's germline CDR1 is SNHLY and CDR2 FYNNEI. This CDR3 is CASGGLRLAGDTQYF. CDR3 nucleotide sequence: TGTGCCAGCGGGGGACTGAGGCTAGCGGGGGATACGCAGTATTTT. Full variable domain (outside the CDR3, taken from reference TRBV2 and TRBJ2-3): EPEVTQTPSHQVTQMGQEVILRCVPISNHLYFYWYRQILGQKVEFLVSFYNNEISEKSEIFDDQFSVERPDGSNFTLKIRSTKLEDSAMYFCASGGLRLAGDTQYFGPGTRLTVL.

The CDR3 here is CASSPTSGIWTGELFF. The CDR3 DNA reads TGTGCCAGTAGCCCGACTAGCGGGATATGGACCGGGGAGCTGTTTTTT. V gene TRBV19 combines with J gene TRBJ2-2; TRBD2 matches 11 bases. The germline CDR1 and CDR2 sequences are LNHDA and SQIVND (reference sequence). V lost 6 bases, J lost 5 bases, and 8 bases stayed unmatched. CDR3 size: 16 residues.

V and J are TRBV5-1 and TRBJ2-7, with TRBD1 matching over 9 bases. Germline trimming cut 4 bases from V and 7 bases from J; bases unmatched to any gene: 15. CDR1 is SGHRS and CDR2 is YFSETQ in the germline V gene. The CDR3 totals 16 residues. The CDR3 nucleotides read TGCGCCAGCAGCCGCTTGGGAGGGACAGGGTCTGAGGAGCAGTACTTC. This sequence encodes CASSRLGGTGSEEQYF.

The chain is built from TRBV6-5 and TRBJ1-2; D is unresolved. CDR3 size: 12 residues. Germline V gene data show CDR1 as MNHEY and CDR2 as SVGAGI. Trimming removed 2 bases at V and 6 bases at J, with 7 bases between. The CDR3 coding sequence is TGTGCCAGCAGTTACCCGGGGAATGGCTACACCTTC. This encodes CASSYPGNGYTF.

This chain connects TRBV6-5 to TRBJ1-2, with D perhaps matching TRBD1 (5 bases). This CDR3 spans 13 amino acids. Deletions cut 4 bases from V and 3 bases from J, with 9 bases between. The germline V gene encodes CDR1 MNHEY and CDR2 SVGAGI. The CDR3 loop reads CASSSRVDYGYTF. The CDR3 bases are TGTGCCAGCAGTTCCAGGGTGGACTATGGCTACACCTTC.

The chain has TRBV3-1 (or the pseudogene TRBV3-2) and TRBJ2-5, with 10 bases aligning to TRBD2. The CDR3 contains 16 residues. Germline lookup yields CDR1 LGHDT and CDR2 YNNKEL (reference sequence). V trimming: 1 base; J trimming: 5 bases; junction bases outside the gene matches: 7. The CDR3 DNA sequence: TGTGCCAGCAGCCAAGGGACGCTAGCGGGGGCTGAGACCCAGTACTTC. Its translation is CASSQGTLAGAETQYF.

The genes are TRBV7-9 and TRBJ2-2; possible D gene TRBD1, 6 bases. V dropped 1 base and J dropped 2 bases, with 14 bases sitting between them. Germline V gene lookup returns CDR1 SEHNR and CDR2 FQNEAQ (reference sequence). The CDR3 spans 17 residues. The CDR3 DNA reads TGTGCCAGCAGCTTAGAGTTAACAGGGTTTAACACCGGGGAGCTGTTTTTT. Encoded protein: CASSLELTGFNTGELFF.

The V call is TRBV7-8, the J call TRBJ1-4, with TRBD1 matching over 7 bases. CDR1 and CDR2 (germline): SGHVS, FQNEAQ. This CDR3 has 16 residues. The junction had 9 bases not matched to a gene; V was cut back by 0 bases and J by 8 bases. DNA for the CDR3: TGTGCCAGCAGCTTAGCCCCTAAGGGGGCGGGGGAAAAACTGTTTTTT. It encodes CASSLAPKGAGEKLFF.

The chain couples TRBV5-4 to TRBJ2-2; tentative D call: TRBD2 (6 bases). Trimming pared 4 bases from V and 3 bases from J, leaving 10 bases between. This CDR3 has 14 residues. Germline V gene lookup returns CDR1 SGHNT and CDR2 YYREEE (reference sequence). Here the CDR3 reads CASSPRRDTGELFF. The CDR3 nucleotides read TGTGCCAGCAGCCCCAGGAGGGACACCGGGGAGCTGTTTTTT.

The chain couples TRBV28 to TRBJ2-7; TRBD2 is a possible D gene (6 bases). Trimming shortened V by 4 bases and J by 5 bases, and 21 bases separated the two germline ends. CDR3 length: 16 residues. CDR1 is MDHEN and CDR2 is SYDVKM in the germline V gene. DNA of the CDR3: TGTGCCAGCAGTTCAAGCCGGGACTCTCGCCCTAACGAGCAGTACTTC. It translates to CASSSSRDSRPNEQYF.

This sequence joins TRBV6-5 and TRBJ2-5; 8 bases are shared with TRBD1. Germline V gives CDR1 MNHEY, CDR2 SVGAGI. V lost 6 bases and J lost 7; bases outside the gene matches: 10. The CDR3 is 14 residues long. The CDR3 protein is CASSGQGAGGTQYF. CDR3 sequence (DNA): TGTGCCAGCAGCGGACAGGGAGCCGGGGGGACCCAGTACTTC.

V and J are TRBV10-3 and TRBJ1-1, with D unresolved. V gave up 7 bases and J gave up 0 bases, with 12 bases separating them. The germline V gene has CDR1 ENHRY and CDR2 SYGVKD. This CDR3 comprises 14 residues. CDR3 coding DNA: TGTGCCATCAAGTCCCCGGTAATGAACACTGAAGCTTTCTTT. It is translated as CAIKSPVMNTEAFF.

This sequence joins TRBV28 and TRBJ1-3, with 8 bases that match TRBD1. The CDR3 contains 13 residues. Germline CDR1 reads MDHEN; CDR2 reads SYDVKM. V shed 6 bases and J 9 bases; nucleotides not matched to a gene: 7. The CDR3 here is CASSEITGGTIYF. CDR3 DNA sequence: TGTGCCAGCAGCGAAATAACAGGGGGCACCATATATTTT. Based on the CDR3 plus reference TRBV28 and TRBJ1-3, the full variable domain is DVKVTQSSRYLVKRTGEKVFLECVQDMDHENMFWYRQDPGLGLRLIYFSYDVKMKEKGDIPEGYSVSREKKERFSLILESASTNQTSMYLCASSEITGGTIYFGEGSWLTVV.

V and J are TRBV10-3 and TRBJ2-1; 7 nucleotides line up with TRBD2. The junction had 21 bases not matched to a gene; V was cut back by 3 bases and J by 4 bases. Germline CDR1 reads ENHRY; CDR2 reads SYGVKD. This CDR3 is 20 amino acids long. This CDR3 reads CAISDPGLPLLGITYNEQFF. The DNA of the CDR3 is TGTGCCATCAGTGATCCGGGACTACCATTGTTGGGGATTACATACAATGAGCAGTTCTTC.

This chain links TRBV20-1 with TRBJ2-2; 11 bases agree with TRBD2. The V gene's germline CDR1 is DFQATT and CDR2 SNEGSKA (reference sequence). The CDR3 spans 16 residues. J was trimmed by 2 bases and V by 3 bases; bases with no gene match: 5. CDR3 sequence reads: CSASGLAGYNTGELFF. CDR3 DNA sequence: TGCAGTGCTAGTGGACTAGCGGGTTACAACACCGGGGAGCTGTTTTTT.